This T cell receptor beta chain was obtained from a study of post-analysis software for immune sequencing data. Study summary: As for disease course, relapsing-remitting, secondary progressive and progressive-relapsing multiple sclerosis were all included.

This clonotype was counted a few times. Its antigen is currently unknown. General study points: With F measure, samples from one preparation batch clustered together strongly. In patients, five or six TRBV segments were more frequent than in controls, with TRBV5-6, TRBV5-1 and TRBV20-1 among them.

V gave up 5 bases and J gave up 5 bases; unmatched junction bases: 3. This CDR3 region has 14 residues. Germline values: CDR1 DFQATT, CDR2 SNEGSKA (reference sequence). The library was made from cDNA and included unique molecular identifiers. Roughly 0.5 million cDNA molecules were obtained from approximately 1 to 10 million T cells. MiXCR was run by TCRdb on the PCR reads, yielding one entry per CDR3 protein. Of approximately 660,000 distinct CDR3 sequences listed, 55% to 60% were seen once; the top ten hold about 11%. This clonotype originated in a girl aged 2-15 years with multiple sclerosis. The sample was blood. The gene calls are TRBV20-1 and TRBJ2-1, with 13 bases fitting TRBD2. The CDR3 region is CSAHGLAGDNEQFF. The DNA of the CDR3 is TGCAGTGCTCACGGACTAGCGGGAGACAATGAGCAGTTCTTC.